Shown below are 20 T cell receptor beta chains from a single sample sequenced in a study of lymphopenia after photon versus proton radiotherapy. The repertoire was sequenced with immunoSEQ multiplex PCR; TCRdb's copy has only in-frame clones and lacks some. The data show tens of thousands of clones, less than 85% seen once. The sequences come from peripheral blood, collected from a patient treated with photon-based radiotherapy. All receptors come from a man between 60 and 75 years old with pancreatic cancer.

CDR3 in amino acids: CASSLSSAETQYF. In DNA, the CDR3 is TGCGCCAGCAGCTTGAGTAGTGCAGAGACCCAGTACTTC. The rearrangement links TRBV5-1 to TRBJ2-5; no clear D gene. The CDR3 covers 13 residues. Germline V gives CDR1 SGHRS, CDR2 YFSETQ. V dropped 1 base and J dropped 4 bases, with 8 bases sitting between them. Combining the CDR3 with reference TRBV5-1 and TRBJ2-5 gives the whole variable domain KAGVTQTPRYLIKTRGQQVTLSCSPISGHRSVSWYQQTPGQGLQFLFEYFSETQRNKGNFPGRFSGRQFSNSRSEMNVSTLELGDSALYLCASSLSSAETQYFGPGTRLLVL.

The chain employs TRBV6-5 and TRBJ1-5; 8 nucleotides align to TRBD1. The CDR3 runs to 15 residues. V gave up 2 bases and J gave up 5 bases; unmatched junction bases: 5. The germline CDR1 and CDR2 sequences are MNHEY and SVGAGI. CDR3 DNA: TGTGCCAGCAGTTACCACAGGGGGGCGGATCAGCCCCAGCATTTT. It translates to CASSYHRGADQPQHF.

This clone was seen a few times. The genes are TRBV6-1 and TRBJ1-4; D gene unclear. Germline V lookup: CDR1 MNHNS, CDR2 SASEGT. The CDR3 covers 14 residues. V was cut by 6 bases and J by 7 bases, with 15 bases left in between. CDR3 region: CASRRKGFIEKLFF. The CDR3, as DNA: TGTGCCAGCAGACGAAAGGGTTTTATTGAAAAACTGTTTTTT.

This chain uses TRBV7-8 with TRBJ2-5, with TRBD1 matching 10 bases. Trimming took 3 bases from V and 4 from J; bases not matched to a gene: 2. The germline gives CDR1 SGHVS, CDR2 FQNEAQ. CDR3 length equals 14 residues. The CDR3 nucleotides read TGTGCCAGCAGCTTCGGGACAGGGGCAGAGACCCAGTACTTC. This translates into CASSFGTGAETQYF.

This clone has a single count. The genes are TRBV2 and TRBJ2-1; D gene uncertain. Between the trimmed V and J ends, which lost 2 bases and 8 bases, there was a span of 10 bases. Germline V gene data show CDR1 as SNHLY and CDR2 as FYNNEI. The CDR3 runs 13 residues. The CDR3 region has the DNA TGTGCCAGCAGTGAATTCCCGATCGATGAGCAGTTCTTC. Amino acid sequence: CASSEFPIDEQFF.

This chain joins TRBV11-2 and TRBJ2-6, with 7 bases lining up with TRBD1. The germline gives CDR1 SGHAT, CDR2 FQNNGV. CDR3 length: 17 residues. The V and J ends lost 5 bases and 1 base, in that order; junction bases with no gene match: 8. CDR3 DNA sequence: TGTGCCAGCAGCACGGACAGGTTTTTTTCTGGGGCCAACGTCCTGACTTTC. As protein: CASSTDRFFSGANVLTF.

V usage is TRBV27 and J usage is TRBJ1-2; 7 positions match TRBD1. Trimming cost V 4 bases and J 8 bases; bases outside gene matches: 13. The germline CDR1 and CDR2 sequences are MNHEY and SMNVEV (reference sequence). The CDR3 runs to 15 residues. CDR3 in DNA: TGTGCCAGCAGTTCCCGGGACAGCGGGCAGATCGGCTACACCTTC. Protein sequence: CASSSRDSGQIGYTF.

The chain uses TRBV4-1 and TRBJ2-7; either TRBD1 or TRBD2 may fit D (6 bases each). This CDR3 has 15 amino acids. V dropped 1 base and J dropped 4 bases, with 14 bases sitting between them. The V gene's germline CDR1 is MGHRA and CDR2 YSYEKL. This CDR3 reads CASSQVRSGAYEQYF. The CDR3 nucleotides are TGCGCCAGCAGCCAAGTCCGGTCGGGGGCGTACGAGCAGTACTTC.

The V call is TRBV20-1, the J call TRBJ1-2; no clear D gene. The CDR3 is 11 residues long. The V end lost 3 bases, the J end lost 8 bases, and 10 bases lay between the germline ends. Per germline, CDR1 DFQATT and CDR2 SNEGSKA (reference sequence). The CDR3 is CSASGSSGYTF. In nucleotides, the CDR3 is TGCAGTGCTAGTGGGAGTAGCGGCTACACCTTC.

This rearrangement joins TRBV30 to TRBJ2-7; 8 nucleotides match TRBD1. V shed 4 bases, J shed 4 bases, and the junction held 12 bases outside the gene matches. The V gene's germline CDR1 is GTSNPN and CDR2 SVGIG (reference sequence). There are 15 residues in the CDR3. The CDR3 DNA reads TGTGCCTGGATCAACCCGAGGACAGGGCCATACGAGCAGTACTTC. Translating it yields CAWINPRTGPYEQYF. The variable domain in full, completed from reference TRBV30 and TRBJ2-7, reads SQTIHQWPATLVQPVGSPLSLECTVEGTSNPNLYWYRQAAGRGLQLLFYSVGIGQISSEVPQNLSASRPQDRQFILSSKKLLLSDSGFYLCAWINPRTGPYEQYFGPGTRLTVT.

The V call is TRBV7-2, the J call TRBJ2-2; D perhaps matches TRBD2 (6 bases). Deletions cut 5 bases from V and 7 bases from J, with 8 bases between. CDR1 SGHTA and CDR2 FQGNSA come from the germline V gene. The CDR3 is made up of 12 amino acids. CDR3 coding DNA: TGTGCCAGCAGCCGGCGGGGCGGGGAGCTGTTTTTT. Translation gives CASSRRGGELFF.

The gene calls are TRBV18 and TRBJ1-5; D unresolved. V lost 3 bases to trimming and J lost 0 bases, with 9 bases between them. Germline V gives CDR1 KGHSH, CDR2 LQKENI. CDR3 size: 15 residues. For the CDR3, the DNA is TGTGCCAGCTCACCTGTGGGGTATAGCAATCAGCCCCAGCATTTT. Amino acid sequence: CASSPVGYSNQPQHF.

This sequence joins TRBV9 and TRBJ2-7; TRBD1 matches 7 bases. J gave up 2 bases and V 0 bases, and 5 bases lay outside the gene matches. CDR1 SGDLS and CDR2 YYNGEE come from the germline V gene. This CDR3 is built from 15 residues. Written as DNA, the CDR3 is TGTGCCAGCAGCGTAGGCCTCCAGGGGGCCTACGAGCAGTACTTC. Its protein product is CASSVGLQGAYEQYF.

CDR3 in DNA: TGTGCCAGCAGCTTTCGAGTCGCGAGTTCCTACGAGCAGTACTTC. Protein product: CASSFRVASSYEQYF. V is TRBV5-5 and J is TRBJ2-7; D is unclear. The length of the CDR3 is 15 residues. The V gene's germline CDR1 is SGHKS and CDR2 YYEKEE (reference sequence). Trimming took off 2 bases at V and 1 base at J, with 13 bases between the two ends.

This chain connects TRBV7-8 to TRBJ2-7; no definite D call. The CDR3 has 13 amino acids. Germline V lookup: CDR1 SGHVS, CDR2 FQNEAQ. V lost 5 bases to trimming and J lost 2 bases, with 10 bases between them. The chain's CDR3 is CASSPEGAYEQYF. CDR3 nucleotides: TGTGCCAGCAGCCCTGAAGGAGCCTACGAGCAGTACTTC.

The chain is built from TRBV7-6 and TRBJ1-1; TRBD1 matches 7 bases. CDR3 size: 16 residues. Trimming took 1 base from V and 1 from J; bases not matched to a gene: 6. Germline lookup yields CDR1 SGHVS and CDR2 FNYEAQ. CDR3 residues: CASSLGSGGSNTEAFF. CDR3 nucleotide sequence: TGTGCCAGCAGCTTAGGTTCAGGGGGGTCGAACACTGAAGCTTTCTTT.

The J gene is TRBJ2-3, the V gene TRBV4-3; 8 nucleotides align to TRBD2. Germline V CDR1 and CDR2: LGHNA, YSLEER. This CDR3 is 18 amino acids long. With 4 bases clipped from V and 4 bases from J, the junction kept 16 bases outside the gene matches. CDR3 bases: TGCGCCAGCAGCCTCGCGCTAGGGGCGGGGGGAAAAGCAGATACGCAGTATTTT. Its protein is CASSLALGAGGKADTQYF.

The V gene is TRBV7-9, the J gene TRBJ2-5, with TRBD1 matching 7 bases. The CDR3 has 15 residues. V trimming: 3 bases; J trimming: 3 bases; junction bases outside the gene matches: 7. The germline V gene has CDR1 SEHNR and CDR2 FQNEAQ (reference sequence). The CDR3 here is CASSLEQGWEETQYF. As DNA, the CDR3 is TGTGCCAGCAGCTTGGAACAGGGGTGGGAAGAGACCCAGTACTTC.

This clone was detected only once. This chain links TRBV18 with TRBJ2-3; TRBD2 matches at 9 bases. Per germline, CDR1 KGHSH and CDR2 LQKENI. Germline trimming cut 2 bases from V and 5 bases from J; bases unmatched to any gene: 14. This CDR3 spans 18 amino acids. The chain's CDR3 is CASSPSPSAGGLGDTQYF. The CDR3 nucleotides read TGTGCCAGCTCACCAAGCCCTTCCGCGGGGGGGCTGGGAGATACGCAGTATTTT.

The chain combines TRBV7-9 with TRBJ1-1; 9 nucleotides agree with TRBD1. The CDR3 is 14 amino acids. V gave up 6 bases and J gave up 5 bases; unmatched junction bases: 7. Germline loops: CDR1 SEHNR, CDR2 FQNEAQ (reference sequence). The CDR3 here is CASSRRQGGTEAFF. In nucleotides, the CDR3 is TGTGCCAGCAGTCGCCGACAGGGGGGTACTGAAGCTTTCTTT. Supplemented by reference TRBV7-9 and TRBJ1-1, the full variable domain reads DTGVSQNPRHKITKRGQNVTFRCDPISEHNRLYWYRQTLGQGPEFLTYFQNEAQLEKSRLLSDRFSAERPKGSFSTLEIQRTEQGDSAMYLCASSRRQGGTEAFFGQGTRLTVV.